Below, 20 T cell receptor beta chains from the same sample are listed, as sequenced in a study of regulatory T cells in long-lasting Graves disease. The TCR beta library used iRepertoire HTBI primers with Arm-PCR amplification of CDR3. Each CDR3 protein gets one entry after TCRdb re-called the multiplex PCR reads with MiXCR. Found here are some 600,000 distinct CDR3 sequences, roughly a sixth of them singletons; the top ten hold 12%. Time point specified: newly diagnosed GD, antithyroid drugs for less than 3 months. Researchers made the TCR library from RNA that was extracted from PBMCs. The same sample was also studied in work on T cells in Graves' hyperthyroidism and ophthalmopathy.

The sample in question was peripheral blood mononuclear cells (PBMCs), obtained at new diagnosis, from a patient treated with antithyroid drugs. The receptors were sampled from a man aged 18 to 30 with Graves disease.

This clonotype showed up many times. The V and J genes are TRBV9 and TRBJ2-7, with D perhaps matching TRBD1 or TRBD2 (5 bases each). The CDR3 runs 15 residues. Trimming took off 4 bases at V and 3 bases at J, with 17 bases between the two ends. Germline CDR1 SGDLS, CDR2 YYNGEE. CDR3 nucleotide sequence: TGTGCCAGCAGCCACCCGAGGGCAGGGAACTACGAGCAGTACTTC. Protein: CASSHPRAGNYEQYF.

This clonotype came up many times. The rearrangement links TRBV12-3 or TRBV12-4 to TRBJ1-1; D is undetermined. Trimming removed 2 bases from V and 7 bases from J, with 14 bases in between. The CDR3 spans 14 residues. The CDR3, as DNA: TGTGCCAGCAGTTTACGCTCATACCTCGGTGAAGCTTTCTTT. Amino acid sequence: CASSLRSYLGEAFF.

This sequence joins TRBV15 and TRBJ2-4; 7 positions match TRBD2. The tail of the sequence fits TRBJ2-5 better, so the J call may be wrong. CDR3 length: 17 amino acids. Germline-derived CDR1 and CDR2 are LNHNV and YYDKDF (reference sequence). CDR3 nucleotides: TGTGCCACCAGCAGAGGGGGGGGGAAGATAATGTCCGGGACCCAGTACTTC. It translates to CATSRGGGKIMSGTQYF.

This clonotype has a count of ten or more. The chain employs TRBV20-1 and TRBJ2-1; TRBD2 matches 11 bases. The CDR3 covers 17 residues. V was pared by 0 bases and J by 2 bases, with 6 bases of the junction left unmatched. CDR1 is DFQATT, CDR2 SNEGSKA, per germline (reference sequence). CDR3 in amino acids: CSAREYSGRDPYNEQFF. Here the CDR3 DNA reads TGCAGTGCTAGAGAATATAGCGGGAGGGATCCCTACAATGAGCAGTTCTTC.

This clonotype appeared many times. The rearrangement joins TRBV5-1 to TRBJ2-1, with TRBD2 matching 9 bases. The CDR3 runs 15 residues. V was pared by 4 bases and J by 4 bases, with 6 bases of the junction left unmatched. The germline V gene encodes CDR1 SGHRS and CDR2 YFSETQ. CDR3 sequence (DNA): TGCGCCAGCAGCCAAGGACTAGCGAGTTACAATGAGCAGTTCTTC. Protein product: CASSQGLASYNEQFF.

The chain uses TRBV20-1 and TRBJ2-1; the D is unclear. Trimming took 0 bases from V and 0 from J, leaving 12 bases between them. Germline assignment: CDR1 DFQATT and CDR2 SNEGSKA (reference sequence). The CDR3 has 16 residues. The DNA of the CDR3 is TGCAGTGCTAGAGATGGCTCGTTGAGCTCCTACAATGAGCAGTTCTTC. Its translation: CSARDGSLSSYNEQFF.

A word on this clonotype: Germline is not matched at one junction end, which may reflect a read error. The rearrangement uses TRBV7-9 and TRBJ2-2, with D perhaps given as TRBD1 or TRBD2 (5 bases each). The CDR3 is made up of 15 amino acids. Germline values: CDR1 SEHNR, CDR2 FQNEAQ (reference sequence). CDR3 nucleotide sequence: TGTGCCAGCAGCTTTCAGGGTTCGAACACCGGGGAGCTATTTTTT. Amino acids: CASSFQGSNTGELFF. Together with reference TRBV7-9 and TRBJ2-2, the CDR3 gives the full variable domain: DTGVSQNPRHKITKRGQNVTFRCDPISEHNRLYWYRQTLGQGPEFLTYFQNEAQLEKSRLLSDRFSAERPKGSFSTLEIQRTEQGDSAMYLCASSFQGSNTGELFFGEGSRLTVL.

This clonotype was seen a few times. A much bigger clone sits one base away, suggesting this may be a read error. The V gene is TRBV27, the J gene TRBJ2-7; 8 bases are shared with TRBD2. Looked up from germline, CDR1 is MNHEY and CDR2 is SMNVEV (reference sequence). V gave up 6 bases and J gave up 6 bases; unmatched junction bases: 10. CDR3 length: 14 residues. In DNA, the CDR3 is TGTGCCAGCAGACGCGGGACTAGAGCTCGCGAGCAGTACTTC. Translated, it gives CASRRGTRAREQYF.

The sample holds many counts of this clonotype. The chain couples TRBV12-3 or TRBV12-4 to TRBJ2-7, with D tentatively TRBD1 or TRBD2 (5 bases each). The V end lost 1 base, the J end lost 6 bases, and 7 bases lay between the germline ends. The CDR3 is 12 residues long. CDR3 bases: TGTGCCAGCAGTTTAGGAGGGGCCGAGCAGTACTTC. This sequence encodes CASSLGGAEQYF.

The table lists this clonotype with a few counts. V usage is TRBV7-2 and J usage is TRBJ1-3, with D unresolved. Trimming removed 5 bases at V and 3 bases at J, with 11 bases between. The CDR3 consists of 14 residues. Per germline, CDR1 SGHTA and CDR2 FQGNSA. The CDR3 DNA reads TGTGCCAGCAGCGCAAAAAGGGTTGGAAACACCATATATTTT. Protein sequence: CASSAKRVGNTIYF.

Only a few counts were recorded for this clonotype. The chain employs TRBV18 and TRBJ1-1; TRBD1 matches at 8 bases. The germline gives CDR1 KGHSH, CDR2 LQKENI. The V gene end was trimmed by 2 bases and the J gene end by 8 bases; junction bases not matched to a gene: 13. The CDR3 covers 16 residues. The CDR3 spells CASSPILGQGGAEAFF. For the CDR3, the DNA is TGTGCCAGCTCACCAATCTTAGGACAGGGAGGTGCGGAAGCTTTCTTT.

This clonotype was observed many times. The chain has TRBV12-5 and TRBJ1-1; TRBD1 might be the D (6 bases). The length of the CDR3 is 15 residues. Looked up from germline, CDR1 is LGHNT and CDR2 is FRNRAP. V dropped 0 bases and J dropped 6 bases, with 14 bases sitting between them. The CDR3 DNA follows: TGTGCTAGTGGTTTGGTACTTCAGGGGCAGGCTGAAGCTTTCTTT. The encoded protein is CASGLVLQGQAEAFF.

Many counts were recorded for this clonotype. The genes are TRBV6-1 and TRBJ1-2; 7 bases line up with TRBD1. From germline, CDR1 is MNHNS and CDR2 SASEGT. The CDR3 consists of 13 residues. The V and J ends lost 4 bases and 4 bases, in that order; junction bases with no gene match: 3. CDR3 coding DNA: TGTGCCAGCAGTGTCGGGACAGCCTATGGCTACACCTTC. Protein product: CASSVGTAYGYTF.

This clonotype was seen many times. The chain couples TRBV6-1 to TRBJ2-1, with TRBD2 matching over 11 bases. The CDR3 sequence is 14 residues long. Germline assignment: CDR1 MNHNS and CDR2 SASEGT. V was pared by 6 bases and J by 7 bases, with 5 bases of the junction left unmatched. CDR3 sequence reads: CASRLAGEFNEQFF. In nucleotides, the CDR3 is TGTGCCAGCAGACTAGCGGGAGAGTTTAATGAGCAGTTCTTC.

V usage is TRBV5-1 and J usage is TRBJ2-5; D possibly corresponds to TRBD2 (5 bases). The CDR3 loop spans 16 amino acids. The V end was cut by 0 bases, the J end by 0 bases, with 12 bases between. Germline values: CDR1 SGHRS, CDR2 YFSETQ. CDR3 coding DNA: TGCGCCAGCAGCTTGGCCTCGGGGAACTACCAAGAGACCCAGTACTTC. Translated, it gives CASSLASGNYQETQYF.

This clonotype has ten or more counts. The chain couples TRBV7-3 to TRBJ2-5, with a possible D match to TRBD2 (7 bases). CDR3 length: 15 residues. Germline assignment: CDR1 SGHTA and CDR2 FQGTGA. V shed 5 bases and J shed 5 bases, with 18 bases lying between them. CDR3 protein: CASSLGGGLWETQYF. As DNA, the CDR3 is TGTGCCAGCAGCCTAGGGGGGGGCTTGTGGGAGACCCAGTACTTC. The entire variable domain, with the rest obtained from reference TRBV7-3 and TRBJ2-5, is as follows: GAGVSQTPSNKVTEKGKYVELRCDPISGHTALYWYRQSLGQGPEFLIYFQGTGAADDSGLPNDRFFAVRPEGSVSTLKIQRTERGDSAVYLCASSLGGGLWETQYFGPGTRLLVL.

The sample holds a few counts of this clonotype. This chain connects TRBV6-1 to TRBJ2-4; unclear D gene. Trimming removed 6 bases at V and 0 bases at J, with 12 bases between. Germline V gene lookup returns CDR1 MNHNS and CDR2 SASEGT. The CDR3 extends over 15 amino acids. CDR3: CASSNANEAKNIQYF. CDR3 in DNA: TGTGCCAGCAGCAACGCCAATGAAGCCAAAAACATTCAGTACTTC.

This sequence joins TRBV7-2 and TRBJ1-1; tentative D call: TRBD1 (6 bases). Trimming left V 6 bases short and J 5 bases short, with 16 bases between. Per the germline V gene, CDR1 is SGHTA and CDR2 is FQGNSA. The length of the CDR3 is 14 residues. As DNA, the CDR3 is TGTGCCAGCAGGAACGCAGGGGAAAGGACTGAAGCTTTCTTT. Translated, it gives CASRNAGERTEAFF.

This clonotype has only a few counts. The chain joins TRBV4-1 to TRBJ2-7; D unclear. CDR1 is MGHRA, CDR2 YSYEKL, per germline. The V end was cut by 0 bases, the J end by 5 bases, with 11 bases between. This CDR3 region has 14 residues. CDR3 region: CASSQDAPPDEQYF. CDR3 DNA: TGCGCCAGCAGCCAAGACGCCCCTCCGGACGAGCAGTACTTC.

The chain joins TRBV4-1 to TRBJ2-3; 10 bases map to TRBD2. V was pared by 1 base and J by 0 bases, with 10 bases of the junction left unmatched. Germline CDR1 and CDR2: MGHRA and YSYEKL. The CDR3 runs 19 residues. CDR3 residues: CASSQGTGLAERSTDTQYF. In DNA, the CDR3 is TGCGCCAGCAGCCAAGGGACAGGACTAGCGGAAAGAAGCACAGATACGCAGTATTTT.